This T cell receptor beta chain was captured in a study of cytomegalovirus exposure and HLA in healthy donors. Looking at the study overall: Ancestry clustering placed roughly four fifths of a few hundred genotyped donors in the Caucasian-associated cluster. Findings and limits, study-wide: Presence/absence analyses took donor sequencing depth as roughly uniform. Using the classifier, cytomegalovirus status was reportedly diagnosed with high specificity and sensitivity. Researchers catalogued 160 or so TCR beta chains as cytomegalovirus-associated.

This clone was seen only a few times. Its antigen is currently unknown. Germline assignment: CDR1 GTSNPN and CDR2 SVGIG (reference sequence). The CDR3 contains 14 residues. Losses at the gene ends were 7 bases for V and 3 bases for J; bases not matched to a gene: 10. In the PCR, 60 Vbeta and 13 Jbeta primers were used. Assay: immunoSEQ multiplex PCR; the TCRdb copy retains only in-frame clones and omits some. This sample has approximately 200,000 clones; 60% to 80% occur once, and the top ten carry around 1.8%. This chain connects TRBV30 to TRBJ1-1; 8 nucleotides agree with TRBD1. The sequenced material came from PBMCs. This sequence was found in a man aged 18 to 29 in good health and CMV-seronegative. CDR3 sequence: CALLSGGGYTEAFF. CDR3 sequence (DNA): TGTGCCTTACTCTCAGGGGGCGGGTACACTGAAGCTTTCTTT.